This is a list of T cell receptor beta chains from one sample in a study of long-term antiretroviral therapy in people with HIV. The assay was immunoSEQ multiplex PCR, and TCRdb's table has in-frame clones only and misses some. This sample has around 20,000 clones, with approximately 86% found just once. The input for sequencing was unsorted PBMCs, taken roughly 4 years after starting antiretroviral therapy. Receptors were obtained from a man younger than 30 with HIV. The CDR3 runs from the conserved cysteine through the conserved F or W. Fields, in order: clone size, J gene, D gene, V gene, CDR3 protein, CDR3 DNA. The D gene is left open where the match is weak. Clone size is not always given. Where it is, it says once, few, many or a class for expanded clones.

clone_size: .
j_call: TRBJ2-4
d_call: .
v_call: TRBV18
cdr3_aa: CASSPPGESIQYF
cdr3_nt: TGTGCCAGCTCACCACCGGGTGAGAGCATTCAGTACTTC

clone_size: .
j_call: TRBJ2-3
d_call: TRBD1
v_call: TRBV7-2
cdr3_aa: CASTGQGTDTQYF
cdr3_nt: TGTGCCAGCACCGGACAGGGCACAGATACGCAGTATTTT

clone_size: .
j_call: TRBJ2-3
d_call: .
v_call: TRBV6-1
cdr3_aa: CASSDGGQETDTQYF
cdr3_nt: TGTGCCAGCAGTGATGGGGGGCAAGAAACAGATACGCAGTATTTT

clone_size: .
j_call: TRBJ1-4
d_call: TRBD1
v_call: TRBV5-1
cdr3_aa: CASSNFRGNEKLFF
cdr3_nt: TGCGCCAGCAGCAATTTCAGGGGGAATGAAAAACTGTTTTTT

clone_size: .
j_call: TRBJ1-2
d_call: TRBD1
v_call: TRBV2
cdr3_aa: CASRPGGAGYGYTF
cdr3_nt: TGTGCCAGCAGGCCAGGGGGCGCGGGCTATGGCTACACCTTC

clone_size: .
j_call: TRBJ2-7
d_call: .
v_call: TRBV7-6
cdr3_aa: CASSLELGIASEQYF
cdr3_nt: TGTGCCAGCAGCTTAGAACTGGGGATAGCCTCGGAGCAGTACTTC

clone_size: .
j_call: TRBJ2-3
d_call: TRBD2
v_call: TRBV4-2
cdr3_aa: CASSQESGGGADTQYF
cdr3_nt: TGTGCCAGCAGCCAAGAATCGGGGGGTGGGGCAGATACGCAGTATTTT

clone_size: few
j_call: TRBJ1-3
d_call: .
v_call: TRBV9
cdr3_aa: CASSGGQFGNTIYF
cdr3_nt: TGTGCCAGCAGCGGTGGACAGTTTGGAAACACCATATATTTT

clone_size: .
j_call: TRBJ1-6
d_call: .
v_call: TRBV6-1
cdr3_aa: CASSVSGTYNSPLHF
cdr3_nt: TGTGCCAGCAGTGTTTCAGGGACCTATAATTCACCCCTCCACTTT

clone_size: medium-sized
j_call: TRBJ1-3
d_call: TRBD1
v_call: TRBV7-2
cdr3_aa: CASSLVGGGTGSSGNTIYF
cdr3_nt: TGTGCCAGCAGCTTAGTGGGGGGCGGGACAGGGAGCTCTGGAAACACCATATATTTT

clone_size: .
j_call: TRBJ1-2
d_call: .
v_call: TRBV5-1
cdr3_aa: CASSLEARGGYTF
cdr3_nt: TGCGCCAGCAGCTTGGAGGCCCGGGGAGGCTACACCTTC

clone_size: .
j_call: TRBJ2-1
d_call: TRBD1
v_call: TRBV6-5
cdr3_aa: CASSDSGTGDNEQFF
cdr3_nt: TGTGCCAGCAGTGACTCCGGGACAGGGGACAATGAGCAGTTCTTC

clone_size: .
j_call: TRBJ1-5
d_call: .
v_call: TRBV10-2
cdr3_aa: CASSVEGDQPQHF
cdr3_nt: TGCGCCAGCAGTGTCGAGGGAGATCAGCCCCAGCATTTT

clone_size: once
j_call: TRBJ2-1
d_call: .
v_call: TRBV19
cdr3_aa: CASSMGLGSYNEQFF
cdr3_nt: TGTGCCAGTAGTATGGGGCTTGGCTCCTACAATGAGCAGTTCTTC

clone_size: few
j_call: TRBJ2-7
d_call: TRBD2
v_call: TRBV7-3
cdr3_aa: CASSPGTSYEQYF
cdr3_nt: TGTGCCAGCAGCCCTGGGACTAGCTACGAGCAGTACTTC

clone_size: .
j_call: TRBJ1-3
d_call: .
v_call: TRBV7-9
cdr3_aa: CASSAPDRHPGNTIYF
cdr3_nt: TGTGCCAGCAGCGCCCCTGACAGACACCCTGGAAACACCATATATTTT

clone_size: .
j_call: TRBJ2-5
d_call: TRBD2
v_call: TRBV6-5
cdr3_aa: CASSYVVAGGPETQYF
cdr3_nt: TGTGCCAGCAGTTACGTCGTTGCGGGGGGGCCTGAGACCCAGTACTTC

clone_size: .
j_call: TRBJ2-7
d_call: .
v_call: TRBV4-1
cdr3_aa: CASSQEGAAIYEQYF
cdr3_nt: TGCGCCAGCAGCCAAGAAGGTGCGGCAATCTACGAGCAGTACTTC

clone_size: once
j_call: TRBJ1-2
d_call: .
v_call: TRBV6-5
cdr3_aa: CASRGRGGYTF
cdr3_nt: TGTGCCAGCAGGGGTAGGGGTGGCTACACCTTC

clone_size: .
j_call: TRBJ2-5
d_call: TRBD1
v_call: TRBV11-2
cdr3_aa: CASSLGLWRDRETQYF
cdr3_nt: TGTGCCAGCAGCTTAGGTTTGTGGAGGGACAGGGAGACCCAGTACTTC

clone_size: .
j_call: TRBJ2-7
d_call: .
v_call: TRBV5-6
cdr3_aa: CASSLYGGSYEQYF
cdr3_nt: TGTGCCAGCAGCTTGTACGGGGGCTCCTACGAGCAGTACTTC

clone_size: .
j_call: TRBJ1-4
d_call: TRBD1
v_call: TRBV10-3
cdr3_aa: CAKDREKLFF
cdr3_nt: TGTGCCAAGGACAGGGAAAAACTGTTTTTT

clone_size: .
j_call: TRBJ2-7
d_call: TRBD2
v_call: TRBV28
cdr3_aa: CATIGEGNSYYEQYF
cdr3_nt: TGTGCCACCATAGGGGAGGGGAACAGTTACTACGAGCAGTACTTC

clone_size: .
j_call: TRBJ2-2
d_call: .
v_call: TRBV2
cdr3_aa: CASSGGLTGELFF
cdr3_nt: TGTGCCAGCAGTGGTGGACTAACCGGGGAGCTGTTTTTT

clone_size: .
j_call: TRBJ2-1
d_call: TRBD1
v_call: TRBV11-2
cdr3_aa: CASSLGGRGLYNEQFF
cdr3_nt: TGTGCCAGCAGCTTAGGTGGCAGGGGGCTTTACAATGAGCAGTTCTTC

clone_size: .
j_call: TRBJ1-2
d_call: .
v_call: TRBV20-1
cdr3_aa: CSAVLNGYTF
cdr3_nt: TGCAGTGCCGTCCTTAATGGCTACACCTTC

clone_size: .
j_call: TRBJ2-2
d_call: .
v_call: TRBV7-8
cdr3_aa: CASSWTSGYTGELFF
cdr3_nt: TGTGCCAGCAGCTGGACTTCGGGCTACACCGGGGAGCTGTTTTTT

clone_size: .
j_call: TRBJ2-7
d_call: TRBD1
v_call: TRBV23-1
cdr3_aa: CASSVPGQGPIEKYF
cdr3_nt: TGCGCCAGCAGTGTGCCGGGACAGGGGCCGATCGAGAAGTACTTC

clone_size: .
j_call: TRBJ1-2
d_call: .
v_call: TRBV11-2
cdr3_aa: CASSFNRDDYGYTF
cdr3_nt: TGTGCCAGCAGCTTTAACAGGGATGACTATGGCTACACCTTC

clone_size: .
j_call: TRBJ1-6
d_call: .
v_call: TRBV6-1
cdr3_aa: CATGSGPYNSPLHF
cdr3_nt: TGTGCCACCGGGAGCGGACCTTATAATTCACCCCTCCACTTT

clone_size: few
j_call: TRBJ1-2
d_call: .
v_call: TRBV28
cdr3_aa: CASSVGGGKGANYGYTF
cdr3_nt: TGTGCCAGCAGTGTGGGGGGGGGAAAAGGAGCTAACTATGGCTACACCTTC

clone_size: .
j_call: TRBJ1-5
d_call: TRBD1
v_call: TRBV7-9
cdr3_aa: CASSLAQGGNQPQHF
cdr3_nt: TGTGCCAGCAGCTTAGCCCAGGGGGGGAATCAGCCCCAGCATTTT

clone_size: .
j_call: TRBJ2-6
d_call: .
v_call: TRBV11-2
cdr3_aa: CASSFWGLGANVLTF
cdr3_nt: TGTGCCAGCAGCTTCTGGGGCCTAGGGGCCAACGTCCTGACTTTC

clone_size: .
j_call: TRBJ2-5
d_call: .
v_call: TRBV7-3
cdr3_aa: CASSLGVVPQETQYF
cdr3_nt: TGTGCCAGCAGCTTAGGGGTCGTGCCCCAAGAGACCCAGTACTTC

clone_size: .
j_call: TRBJ1-2
d_call: .
v_call: TRBV28
cdr3_aa: CASSPKRFGYTF
cdr3_nt: TGTGCCAGCAGTCCCAAGAGGTTTGGCTACACCTTC

clone_size: .
j_call: TRBJ1-3
d_call: .
v_call: TRBV6-1
cdr3_aa: CASSVDGGSGNTIYF
cdr3_nt: TGTGCCAGCAGTGTGGACGGGGGCTCTGGAAACACCATATATTTT

clone_size: .
j_call: TRBJ1-4
d_call: .
v_call: TRBV4-2
cdr3_aa: CASSQERVTNEKLFF
cdr3_nt: TGTGCCAGCAGCCAAGAAAGAGTCACTAATGAAAAACTGTTTTTT

clone_size: .
j_call: TRBJ1-2
d_call: .
v_call: TRBV4-1
cdr3_aa: CASSHRLTGFNYGYTF
cdr3_nt: TGCGCCAGCAGCCATCGTCTAACAGGATTTAACTATGGCTACACCTTC

clone_size: .
j_call: TRBJ1-3
d_call: .
v_call: TRBV28
cdr3_aa: CASSLGFASGNTIYF
cdr3_nt: TGTGCCAGCAGTTTAGGTTTTGCCTCTGGAAACACCATATATTTT

clone_size: .
j_call: TRBJ2-3
d_call: .
v_call: TRBV19
cdr3_aa: CASNSGFEMDTQYF
cdr3_nt: TGTGCCAGTAATTCGGGATTTGAGATGGATACGCAGTATTTT